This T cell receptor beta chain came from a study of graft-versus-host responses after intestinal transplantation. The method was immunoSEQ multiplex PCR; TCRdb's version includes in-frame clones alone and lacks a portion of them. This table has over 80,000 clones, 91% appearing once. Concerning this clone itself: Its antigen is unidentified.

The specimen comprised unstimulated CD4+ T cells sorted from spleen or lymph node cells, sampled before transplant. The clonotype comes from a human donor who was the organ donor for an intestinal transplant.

CDR3 nucleotide sequence: TGTGCCAGCAGTGAAGCGGGGGGGTTCCTCTCTGGGGCCAACGTCCTGACTTTC. It codes for CASSEAGGFLSGANVLTF. The V and J genes are TRBV6-1 and TRBJ2-6, with TRBD2 matching over 7 bases. Trimming removed 0 bases from V and 0 bases from J; junction bases left unmatched: 5. This CDR3 contains 18 residues. Germline lookup yields CDR1 MNHNS and CDR2 SASEGT.